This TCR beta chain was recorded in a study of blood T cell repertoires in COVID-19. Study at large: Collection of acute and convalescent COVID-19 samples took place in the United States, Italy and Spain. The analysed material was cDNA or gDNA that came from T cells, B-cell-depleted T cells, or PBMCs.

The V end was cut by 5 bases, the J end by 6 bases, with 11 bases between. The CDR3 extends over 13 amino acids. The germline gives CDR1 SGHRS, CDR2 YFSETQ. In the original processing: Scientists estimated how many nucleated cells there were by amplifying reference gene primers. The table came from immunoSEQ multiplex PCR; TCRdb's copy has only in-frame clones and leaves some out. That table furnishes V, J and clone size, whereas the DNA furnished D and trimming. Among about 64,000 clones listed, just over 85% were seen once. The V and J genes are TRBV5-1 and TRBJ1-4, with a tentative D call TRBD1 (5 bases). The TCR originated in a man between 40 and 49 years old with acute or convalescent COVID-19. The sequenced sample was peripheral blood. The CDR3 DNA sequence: TGCGCCAGCAGGTATGGGACTGATGAAAAACTGTTTTTT. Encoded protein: CASRYGTDEKLFF.